This T cell receptor beta chain was recorded in a study of cytomegalovirus exposure and HLA in healthy donors (dated by TCRdb to about 2017). Study-wide context: The approximately 710 repertoires of the first cohort and the 110 or so validation repertoires were produced on the same platform, according to a later analysis. The aim of the study was to test whether cataloging public T cell receptors could identify signatures of past pathogen exposure. To predict cytomegalovirus infection status, the study brought together high-throughput TCR immunosequencing, statistical association of individual TCRs with disease status, and machine learning. Besides the first cohort of 666 subjects, a separate validation cohort made up of some 110 different subjects was used.

Relative to germline, V is missing 0 bases and J is missing 8 bases, with 6 bases of the junction outside any gene match. Reading from cysteine to phenylalanine, the CDR3 counts 15 amino acids. The DNA shown is the 45-base CDR3, in frame from base 1. CDR1 and CDR2, per the germline V gene, are MNHEY and SVGAGI. On this clone itself: Its antigen is currently not known. Base qualities are missing; no much larger clone stands one base away.

The donors were included in the validation cohort of over a hundred subjects, a group kept apart from the roughly 680-subject first cohort. The research as a whole found: The classifier was reported to diagnose cytomegalovirus status with high specificity and sensitivity in both the original and validation cohorts. A few of the identified cytomegalovirus-associated TCR beta chains were confirmed in vitro to be specific for cytomegalovirus antigens. The study listed 164 TCR beta chains as associated with cytomegalovirus. Across donors, most TCR sequences were observed very rarely, whereas some public TCRs were present in many individuals. According to the authors, the approach could potentially be generalized to other disease states and immunological phenotypes. In a later analysis, TCRs clustered in the first cohort were found to also tend to co-occur in the roughly 130 validation repertoires, with 94% of cluster scores above 0. The validation cohort had no HLA typing available for a later analysis, so co-occurrence within that cohort was assessed over all 110 or so repertoires.

Library construction relied on the immunoSEQ multiplex PCR assay. The published analysis was carried out like this. To diagnose cytomegalovirus status from the catalog of TCR beta chain sequences, a statistical classification framework was built. TCRdb retrieved this table from immuneACCESS and kept in-frame rearrangements only. Not all clones are present; in checked studies, unresolved V genes account for under half, and no reason is known for the remainder. V, J and clone size reflect that table, while D and trimming were determined from the DNA. This sample lists around 200,000 clones; roughly four fifths were detected once. Of the sample, about 3% falls within the top ten clones.

This sequence uses TRBV6-5 and TRBJ1-2, and 10 bases in between align with TRBD1. Sequences were obtained from PBMCs. This TCR derives from a woman aged 18 to 35 in good health and CMV-seropositive. CDR3 sequence: CASSYSTGGRRGYTF. The bases are TGTGCCAGCAGTTACTCGACAGGGGGCCGAAGGGGCTACACCTTC.